The next 25 T cell receptor beta chains were all read from a single sample in a study of T cell repertoires in cytomegalovirus infection. Via MiXCR, TCRdb re-called the reads, giving one row per CDR3 protein. The sample includes roughly 500,000 distinct CDR3 sequences, about 33% of them seen just once. Antigen specificity for these receptors is unknown. The source was cultured PBMCs, collected from culture after CMV antigen stimulation. The receptors stem from a human donor in good health (CMV status not recorded). Some clones in this sample may be carry-over from other donors' samples.

Ten or more counts support this clonotype. This rearrangement joins TRBV7-2 to TRBJ2-1, with 15 positions matching TRBD2. The CDR3 loop spans 18 amino acids. The ends lost 6 bases at V and 9 bases at J; junction bases unmatched: 15. Germline-derived CDR1 and CDR2 are SGHTA and FQGNSA. CDR3 region: CASSPPGLAGGVGGEQFF. In DNA, the CDR3 is TGTGCCAGCAGTCCTCCAGGACTAGCGGGAGGGGTGGGAGGTGAGCAGTTCTTC.

This clonotype turned up a few times. Written as DNA, the CDR3 is TGTGCCAGCAGGGCTACCGGGACTAGCGGGAGTGGTGAGCTGTTTTTT. It encodes CASRATGTSGSGELFF. The V and J genes are TRBV7-3 and TRBJ2-2; 14 positions agree with TRBD2. The V segment lost 6 bases and the J segment 11 bases; nucleotides outside the gene matches: 11. This CDR3 has 16 residues. The germline V gene has CDR1 SGHTA and CDR2 FQGTGA. The full variable domain, rest sourced from reference TRBV7-3 and TRBJ2-2, is GAGVSQTPSNKVTEKGKYVELRCDPISGHTALYWYRQSLGQGPEFLIYFQGTGAADDSGLPNDRFFAVRPEGSVSTLKIQRTERGDSAVYLCASRATGTSGSGELFFGEGSRLTVL.

The J gene is TRBJ2-5, the V gene TRBV12-3 or TRBV12-4; 7 nucleotides match TRBD2. The CDR3 has 15 residues. V dropped 3 bases and J dropped 4; count of bases not matched to a gene: 8. For the CDR3, the DNA is TGTGCCAGCAGTTTCGGGGGGACGGCGGGAGAGACCCAGTACTTC. Amino acids: CASSFGGTAGETQYF.

This clonotype was counted many times. This sequence joins TRBV7-2 and TRBJ2-1; a weak D match, TRBD2 (6 bases). The germline gives CDR1 SGHTA, CDR2 FQGNSA. V was shortened by 4 bases and J by 9 bases, with 16 bases between the two germline ends. There are 14 residues in the CDR3. Here the CDR3 reads CASSWPRAEGEQFF. The CDR3 bases are TGTGCCAGCAGCTGGCCCCGGGCGGAGGGTGAGCAGTTCTTC.

The chain carries TRBV9 and TRBJ2-1, with 13 bases fitting TRBD2. V lost 0 bases, J lost 4 bases, and 7 bases stayed unmatched. The germline CDR1 and CDR2 sequences are SGDLS and YYNGEE. The CDR3 sequence is 18 residues long. CDR3 bases: TGTGCCAGCAGCGTAGCTATTGGGACTAGCGGGGTTTACAATGAGCAGTTCTTC. Its translation: CASSVAIGTSGVYNEQFF.

CDR3 bases: TGTGCCAGCAGTTTAAGGACAGGGGTGAGGAACACTGAAGCTTTCTTT. Translating gives CASSLRTGVRNTEAFF. This rearrangement joins TRBV27 to TRBJ1-1; 9 bases fit TRBD1. V lost 2 bases, J lost 1 base, and 5 bases stayed unmatched. The CDR3 contains 16 residues. Germline V gene sequence: CDR1 MNHEY, CDR2 SMNVEV (reference sequence).

V usage is TRBV18 and J usage is TRBJ2-1, with D perhaps TRBD2 (5 bases). The end of the DNA is better explained by TRBJ2-7, so the J call may be wrong. The CDR3 is 18 amino acids. The germline V gene encodes CDR1 KGHSH and CDR2 LQKENI. The CDR3 bases are TGTGCCAGCTCACAGAGCGTCTCTCTAGCAAGCTCCTACAATGAGCAGTACTTC. This codes for CASSQSVSLASSYNEQYF.

This clonotype has only a few counts. V is TRBV7-2 and J is TRBJ1-3; D is uncertain. The CDR3 is made up of 15 amino acids. The V end was cut by 7 bases, the J end by 0 bases, with 13 bases between. Germline-derived CDR1 and CDR2 are SGHTA and FQGNSA. Written as DNA, the CDR3 is TGTGCCAGCACCCAAGGAAAGAGCTCTGGAAACACCATATATTTT. This gives the protein CASTQGKSSGNTIYF.

The CDR3 coding sequence is TGCAGTGCTACGGCGGGAGCGCTAAAGGCCTACGAGCAGTACTTC. Encoded protein: CSATAGALKAYEQYF. The genes are TRBV20-1 and TRBJ2-7; TRBD2 matches at 7 bases. The CDR3 spans 15 residues. CDR1 is DFQATT, CDR2 SNEGSKA, per germline (reference sequence). V dropped 4 bases and J dropped 2; count of bases not matched to a gene: 11.

This clonotype was seen a handful of times. The genes are TRBV6-6 and TRBJ2-1; 10 nucleotides align to TRBD2. V gave up 2 bases and J gave up 4 bases; unmatched junction bases: 5. The CDR3 is 16 amino acids. Germline V gene sequence: CDR1 MNHNY, CDR2 SVGAGI (reference sequence). The CDR3 region is CASSYAEREGYNEQFF. DNA of the CDR3: TGTGCCAGCAGTTACGCGGAGCGGGAGGGGTACAATGAGCAGTTCTTC.

This rearrangement joins TRBV5-6 to TRBJ2-1; TRBD2 aligns across 9 bases. Germline V gives CDR1 SGHDT, CDR2 YYEEEE. J gave up 7 bases and V 4 bases, and 9 bases lay outside the gene matches. CDR3 length equals 15 residues. The DNA for the CDR3 is TGTGCCAGCAGCCCGACGGTAGCGGGAGATAATGAGCAGTTCTTC. It translates to CASSPTVAGDNEQFF.

The V and J genes are TRBV28 and TRBJ2-7; D uncertain. Trimming removed 3 bases at V and 3 bases at J, with 9 bases between. The CDR3 consists of 13 residues. Germline assignment: CDR1 MDHEN and CDR2 SYDVKM. The CDR3 DNA follows: TGTGCCAGCAGTTTCGGCGACAACTACGAGCAGTACTTC. Its translation: CASSFGDNYEQYF.

The CDR3 DNA is TGTGCCTGGAGTACAAACCGGGGCCCAACCCGACGTTTAAGCAATCAGCCCCAGCATTTT. Amino acids: CAWSTNRGPTRRLSNQPQHF. The rearrangement joins TRBV30 to TRBJ1-5; D perhaps matches TRBD1 (5 bases). The CDR3 runs to 20 residues. Between the trimmed V and J ends, which lost 2 bases and 1 base, there was a span of 27 bases. In germline, CDR1 is GTSNPN, CDR2 SVGIG (reference sequence).

V is TRBV19 and J is TRBJ1-3; TRBD1 agrees at 8 bases. The V and J ends lost 5 bases and 0 bases, in that order; junction bases with no gene match: 6. CDR3 size: 16 residues. Germline lookup yields CDR1 LNHDA and CDR2 SQIVND (reference sequence). CDR3 bases: TGTGCCAGTAGTCCACGGACAGGGCCCTCTGGAAACACCATATATTTT. It codes for CASSPRTGPSGNTIYF.

The CDR3 nucleotides are TGTGCCAGCAGTGACAGACAGCGCGGGGAGACCCAGTACTTC. This encodes CASSDRQRGETQYF. V is TRBV6-1 and J is TRBJ2-5; TRBD1 or TRBD2 may be the D gene (5 bases each). V was shortened by 3 bases and J by 5 bases, with 13 bases between the two germline ends. Germline CDR1 and CDR2: MNHNS and SASEGT. The CDR3 is made up of 14 amino acids.

The chain is built from TRBV6-5 and TRBJ1-2; no definite D call. CDR3 size: 14 residues. The germline gives CDR1 MNHEY, CDR2 SVGAGI. V gave up 2 bases and J gave up 4 bases, with 11 bases separating them. CDR3 residues: CASSYPHSPYGYTF. The CDR3 nucleotides are TGTGCCAGCAGTTACCCCCACTCACCCTATGGCTACACCTTC.

V and J are TRBV6-6 and TRBJ2-4; TRBD2 matches at 8 bases. J gave up 3 bases and V 0 bases, and 10 bases lay outside the gene matches. CDR1 is MNHNY and CDR2 is SVGAGI in the germline V gene (reference sequence). The length of the CDR3 is 18 residues. The CDR3 DNA is TGTGCCAGCAGTTACTCGTATCCAGCGGGAGCGGTCAAAAACATTCAGTACTTC. Amino acid sequence: CASSYSYPAGAVKNIQYF.

The chain links TRBV7-2 to TRBJ2-5; the D gene is possibly TRBD2 (5 bases). Trimming left V 5 bases short and J 5 bases short, with 18 bases between. This CDR3 spans 15 amino acids. Germline CDR1 is SGHTA and CDR2 is FQGNSA. DNA of the CDR3: TGTGCCAGCAGCCCCCCCCGGACTCTTCTGGAGACCCAGTACTTC. It yields the protein CASSPPRTLLETQYF.

This sequence joins TRBV7-9 and TRBJ2-2; 8 nucleotides agree with TRBD2. Germline CDR1 and CDR2: SEHNR and FQNEAQ (reference sequence). With 11 bases clipped from V and 4 bases from J, the junction kept 6 bases outside the gene matches. The CDR3 is 13 amino acids. CDR3 nucleotide sequence: TGTGCCGGAGCGGGAGAAATCACCGGGGAGCTGTTTTTT. Its protein is CAGAGEITGELFF.

This clonotype was detected a few times. The chain carries TRBV4-3 and TRBJ2-1; 10 nucleotides agree with TRBD2. The J segment lost 7 bases and the V segment lost 1 base, leaving 4 bases of the junction unmatched. The CDR3 is made up of 15 amino acids. Germline-derived CDR1 and CDR2 are LGHNA and YSLEER. The CDR3 DNA is TGCGCCAGCAGCCAAGGAGGACTAGCGGTAAATGAGCAGTTCTTC. Translating it yields CASSQGGLAVNEQFF.

There are a few counts of this clonotype. V usage is TRBV5-5 and J usage is TRBJ2-3; 10 positions match TRBD2. This CDR3 region has 15 residues. Unmatched junction bases numbered 3, after V lost 0 bases and J lost 5 bases. CDR1 and CDR2 from the germline V gene are SGHKS and YYEKEE (reference sequence). CDR3 nucleotide sequence: TGTGCCAGCAGCTTGGAGCGGGAGGGCCGAGATACGCAGTATTTT. Residues: CASSLEREGRDTQYF.

The chain combines TRBV19 with TRBJ2-1; 7 bases are a match to TRBD2. The germline CDR1 and CDR2 sequences are LNHDA and SQIVND (reference sequence). Trimming took 6 bases from V and 5 from J; bases not matched to a gene: 13. This CDR3 contains 16 residues. CDR3 sequence (DNA): TGTGCCAGTAGGGAGGTCGGTCTAGCGGCCCACAATGAGCAGTTCTTC. This sequence encodes CASREVGLAAHNEQFF.

The chain recombines TRBV6-2 or TRBV6-3 with TRBJ2-1, with D hard to call. The CDR3 covers 13 residues. Germline-derived CDR1 and CDR2 are MNHEY and SVGEGT. V was cut by 0 bases and J by 10 bases, with 10 bases left in between. CDR3 amino acids: CASSYSITREQFF. DNA for the CDR3: TGTGCCAGCAGTTACTCGATAACAAGGGAGCAGTTCTTC.

The chain couples TRBV12-3 or TRBV12-4 to TRBJ2-7; D possibly corresponds to TRBD2 (6 bases). The CDR3 loop spans 14 amino acids. Trimming removed 3 bases from V and 3 bases from J, with 12 bases in between. CDR3 bases: TGTGCCAGCAGTTTGTCGGGAGTAGGCTACGAGCAGTACGTC. Translated: CASSLSGVGYEQYV.

This clonotype was detected a few times. The V call is TRBV12-3 or TRBV12-4, the J call TRBJ2-1, with unresolved D. The CDR3 spans 13 residues. The V gene lost 10 bases and the J gene lost 9 bases, with 19 bases spanning the gap. As DNA, the CDR3 is TGTGCCATCCACCGGGCCCCGTCGGGTGAGCAGTTCTTC. It specifies CAIHRAPSGEQFF.